This TCR beta chain derives from a study of cytomegalovirus exposure and HLA in healthy donors. Findings and caveats of the study: A classifier reportedly called cytomegalovirus status with high sensitivity and specificity. Reports state that TCR beta sequences accurately predicted most subjects' HLA-A and HLA-B alleles. Researchers reported in a later analysis that a missense DCLRE1C variant was tied to TCR beta V- and J-gene trimming. In a later analysis, CMV-associated beta chains were mostly HLA-associated, it appeared.

This clone was counted a single time. The antigen is not known. The CDR3 is 18 residues long. Germline assignment: CDR1 SGHAT and CDR2 FQNNGV. The V and J ends lost 5 bases and 4 bases, in that order; junction bases with no gene match: 19. A multiplex PCR was run with 60 Vbeta primers and 13 Jbeta primers. Produced via immunoSEQ multiplex PCR; TCRdb's table is partial and in-frame only. In the table there are over 50,000 clones, about 80% of which are singletons. The TCR comes from a man aged 35-49 years in good health and CMV-seronegative. Sequenced sample: PBMCs. J is TRBJ1-2 and V is TRBV11-2, with 7 bases aligning to TRBD1. CDR3 nucleotide sequence: TGTGCCAGCAGCGATATAGGGGGCCGGGCAGCACCGTCCTATGGCTACACCTTC. Protein sequence: CASSDIGGRAAPSYGYTF.